These 5 T cell receptor beta chains were all obtained from the same sample, sequenced in a study of T cell responses to AZD1222 COVID-19 vaccine. TCRdb keeps only in-frame clones here, not all; method: immunoSEQ multiplex PCR. The data show about 110,000 clones, 70% to 90% seen once. The sequenced sample was peripheral blood, obtained on day 0 of AZD1222 vaccination. These receptors were collected from an adult in good health.

V and J are TRBV7-2 and TRBJ1-2; no clear D gene. The CDR3 has 14 residues. Germline CDR1 and CDR2: SGHTA and FQGNSA. Between the trimmed V and J ends, which lost 5 bases and 8 bases, there was a span of 18 bases. CDR3 nucleotide sequence: TGTGCCAGCAGCCCCTCCCGCCCCCTCGCCGGCTACACCTTC. It translates to CASSPSRPLAGYTF.

The rearrangement joins TRBV29-1 to TRBJ2-2; 9 positions match TRBD2. V was clipped by 1 base and J by 5 bases; unmatched bases: 5. The V gene's germline CDR1 is SQVTM and CDR2 ANQGSEA. There are 15 residues in the CDR3. In DNA, the CDR3 is TGCAGCGTTGAAGTAGCGGGAGTAAAAACCGGGGAGCTGTTTTTT. Its protein product is CSVEVAGVKTGELFF.

The chain carries TRBV5-8 and TRBJ2-5, with D possibly TRBD1 on 6 matching bases. Germline V gene data show CDR1 as SGHTS and CDR2 as YDEGEE. Trimming stripped 4 bases from V and 4 bases from J, with 11 bases between. The CDR3 length is 13 residues. In DNA, the CDR3 is TGTGCCAGCAGCGCAACAGGGTTAGAGACCCAGTACTTC. Protein sequence: CASSATGLETQYF.

The chain joins TRBV7-2 to TRBJ1-3; no clear D gene. Trimming removed 1 base from V and 0 bases from J, with 16 bases in between. CDR1 is SGHTA, CDR2 FQGNSA, per germline. This CDR3 is 18 amino acids long. The CDR3 DNA follows: TGTGCCAGCAGCTTAGGGCACCTCCAACTCTTCTCTGGAAACACCATATATTTT. Translated, it gives CASSLGHLQLFSGNTIYF.

V usage is TRBV9 and J usage is TRBJ1-1; D uncertain. Trimming left V 0 bases short and J 1 base short, with 4 bases between. From germline, CDR1 is SGDLS and CDR2 YYNGEE. The CDR3 consists of 13 residues. CDR3 loop: CASSVGWNTEAFF. As DNA, the CDR3 is TGTGCCAGCAGCGTAGGGTGGAACACTGAAGCTTTCTTT.